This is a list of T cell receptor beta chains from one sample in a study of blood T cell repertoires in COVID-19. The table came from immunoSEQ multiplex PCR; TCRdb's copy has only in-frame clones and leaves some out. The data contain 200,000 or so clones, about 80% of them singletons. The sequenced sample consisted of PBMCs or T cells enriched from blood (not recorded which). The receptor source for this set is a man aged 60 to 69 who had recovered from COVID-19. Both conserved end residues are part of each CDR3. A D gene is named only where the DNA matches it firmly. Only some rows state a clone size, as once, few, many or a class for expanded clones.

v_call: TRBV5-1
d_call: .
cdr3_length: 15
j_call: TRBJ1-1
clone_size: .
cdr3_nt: TGCGCCAGCAGCTTCTCGCTCCGGGGTCCCACTGAAGCTTTCTTT
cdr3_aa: CASSFSLRGPTEAFF

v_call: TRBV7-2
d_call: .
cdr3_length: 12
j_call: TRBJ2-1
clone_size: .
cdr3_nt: TGTGCCAGCAGCTTATTTAACAATGAGCAGTTCTTC
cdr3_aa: CASSLFNNEQFF

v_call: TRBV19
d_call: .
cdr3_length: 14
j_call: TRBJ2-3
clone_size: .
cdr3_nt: TGTGCCAGTAGTATTCGGCAGGTCACAGATACGCAGTATTTT
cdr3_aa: CASSIRQVTDTQYF

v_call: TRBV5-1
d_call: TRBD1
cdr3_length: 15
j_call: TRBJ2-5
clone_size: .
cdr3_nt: TGCGCCAGCAGCTTTTCAGGGGGTAGGGAAGAGACCCAGTACTTC
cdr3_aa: CASSFSGGREETQYF

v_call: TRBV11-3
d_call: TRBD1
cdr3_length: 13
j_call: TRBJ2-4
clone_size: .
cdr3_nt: TGTGCCAGCAGTTGGGACAGGAGGGACATTCAGTACTTC
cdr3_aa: CASSWDRRDIQYF

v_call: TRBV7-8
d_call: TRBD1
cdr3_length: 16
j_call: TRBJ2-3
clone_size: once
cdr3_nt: TGTGCCAGCAGCTTAGTGACAGGGGCGGACACAGATACGCAGTATTTT
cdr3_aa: CASSLVTGADTDTQYF

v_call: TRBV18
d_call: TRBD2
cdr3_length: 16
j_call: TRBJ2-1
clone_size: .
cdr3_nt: TGTGCCAGCTCCGGGACTAGCGGACCTTCCTACAATGAGCAGTTCTTC
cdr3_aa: CASSGTSGPSYNEQFF

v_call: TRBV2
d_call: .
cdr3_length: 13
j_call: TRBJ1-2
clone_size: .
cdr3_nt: TGTGCCAGCAGTGAAGAGACTCTCTATGGCTACACCTTC
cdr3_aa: CASSEETLYGYTF

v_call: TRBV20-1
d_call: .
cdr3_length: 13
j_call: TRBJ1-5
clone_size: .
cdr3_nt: TGCAGTGCTAGTGCTGCGGGCAATCAGCCCCAGCATTTT
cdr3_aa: CSASAAGNQPQHF

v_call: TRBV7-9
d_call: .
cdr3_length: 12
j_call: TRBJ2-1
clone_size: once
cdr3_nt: TGTGCCAGCAGCCCCAGACAGTTTGAGCAGTTCTTC
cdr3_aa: CASSPRQFEQFF

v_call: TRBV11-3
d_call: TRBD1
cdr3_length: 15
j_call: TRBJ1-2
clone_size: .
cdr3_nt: TGTGCCAGCAGCGCTCCGGACAGGGGGAACTATGGCTACACCTTC
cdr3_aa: CASSAPDRGNYGYTF

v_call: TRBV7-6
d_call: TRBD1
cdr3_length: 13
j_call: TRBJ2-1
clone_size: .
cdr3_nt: TGTGCCAGCAGCTACGGGACAGGGAATGAGCAGTTCTTC
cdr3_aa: CASSYGTGNEQFF

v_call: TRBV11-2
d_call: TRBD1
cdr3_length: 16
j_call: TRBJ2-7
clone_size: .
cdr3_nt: TGTGCCAGCAGCTTAAGACAGGGGGCCTTCCTGGACGAGCAGTACTTC
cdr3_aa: CASSLRQGAFLDEQYF

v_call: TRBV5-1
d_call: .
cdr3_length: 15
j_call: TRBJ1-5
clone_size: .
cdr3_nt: TGCGCCAGCAGCTTGGCCGGGGAGGGCAATCAGCCCCAGCATTTT
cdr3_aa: CASSLAGEGNQPQHF

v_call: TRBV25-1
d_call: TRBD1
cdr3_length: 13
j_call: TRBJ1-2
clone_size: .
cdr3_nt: TGTGCCAGCAGTGCGACAGGGCTAGAGGGCTACACCTTC
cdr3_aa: CASSATGLEGYTF

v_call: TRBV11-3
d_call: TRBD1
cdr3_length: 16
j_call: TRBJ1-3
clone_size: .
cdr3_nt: TGTGCCAGCAGCCGATGGACAGGGGGTACTGGAAACACCATATATTTT
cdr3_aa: CASSRWTGGTGNTIYF

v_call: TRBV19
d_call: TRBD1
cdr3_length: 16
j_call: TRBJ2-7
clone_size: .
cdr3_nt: TGTGCCAGTAGTAAAGATAGGGACAGGGGGCGGAACGAGCAGTACTTC
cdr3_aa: CASSKDRDRGRNEQYF

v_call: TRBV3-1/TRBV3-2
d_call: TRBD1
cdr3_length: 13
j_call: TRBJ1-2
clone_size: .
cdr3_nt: TGTGCCAGCAGCGAGACAGGGGCTCAGGGCTACACCTTC
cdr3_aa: CASSETGAQGYTF

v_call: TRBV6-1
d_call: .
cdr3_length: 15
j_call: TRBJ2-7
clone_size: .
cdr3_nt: TGTGCCAGCAGTGAAGGGACAGTGAAATCCTACGAGCAGTACTTC
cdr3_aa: CASSEGTVKSYEQYF

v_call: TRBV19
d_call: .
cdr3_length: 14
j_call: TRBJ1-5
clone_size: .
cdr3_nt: TGTGCCAGTAGTCCAGGGGAAGGCAATCAGCCCCAGCATTTT
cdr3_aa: CASSPGEGNQPQHF

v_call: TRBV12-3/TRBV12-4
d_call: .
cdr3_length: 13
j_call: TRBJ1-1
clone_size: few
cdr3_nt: TGTGCCAGCAGAGCACGTGGGGCTACTGAAGCTTTCTTT
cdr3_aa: CASRARGATEAFF

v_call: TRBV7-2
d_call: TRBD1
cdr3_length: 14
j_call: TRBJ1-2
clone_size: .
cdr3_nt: TGTGCCAGCAGCTTCGACGGGACAGCATATGGCTACACCTTC
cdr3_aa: CASSFDGTAYGYTF

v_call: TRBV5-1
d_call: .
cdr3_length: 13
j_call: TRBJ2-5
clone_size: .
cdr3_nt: TGCGCCAGCAGCACACCGCCCGGGGAGACCCAGTACTTC
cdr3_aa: CASSTPPGETQYF

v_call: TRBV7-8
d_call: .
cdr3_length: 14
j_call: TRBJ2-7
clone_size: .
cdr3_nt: TGTGCCAGCAGCATTCAGACTGGCCCCCTCGAGCAGTACTTC
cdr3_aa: CASSIQTGPLEQYF

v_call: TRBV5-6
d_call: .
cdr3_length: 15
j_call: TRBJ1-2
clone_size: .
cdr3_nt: TGTGCCAGCAGCGTACTACCGGGACAAGGATATGGCTACACCTTC
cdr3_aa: CASSVLPGQGYGYTF

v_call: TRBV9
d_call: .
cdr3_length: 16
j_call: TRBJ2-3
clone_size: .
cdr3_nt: TGTGCCAGCAGCGGGGGGCTCGGGTCCAACACAGATACGCAGTATTTT
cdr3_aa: CASSGGLGSNTDTQYF

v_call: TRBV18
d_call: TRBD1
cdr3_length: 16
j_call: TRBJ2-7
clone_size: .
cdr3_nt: TGTGCCAGCTCACCCCTCGCCTGGCAGGGGGCCGCCGAGCAGTACTTC
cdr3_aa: CASSPLAWQGAAEQYF

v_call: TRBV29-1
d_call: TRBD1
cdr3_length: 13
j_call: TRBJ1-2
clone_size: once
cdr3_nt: TGCAGCGTAGCCGGGACAGGATATCATGGCTACACCTTC
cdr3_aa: CSVAGTGYHGYTF

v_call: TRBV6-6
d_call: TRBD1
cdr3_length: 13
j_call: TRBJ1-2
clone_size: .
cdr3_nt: TGTGCCAGCAGCGACAGGGGGAACTATGGCTACACCTTC
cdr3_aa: CASSDRGNYGYTF

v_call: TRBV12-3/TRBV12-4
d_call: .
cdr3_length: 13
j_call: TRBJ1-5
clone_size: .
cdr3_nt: TGTGCCAGCAGTCGACAGACCAATCAGCCCCAGCATTTT
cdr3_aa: CASSRQTNQPQHF

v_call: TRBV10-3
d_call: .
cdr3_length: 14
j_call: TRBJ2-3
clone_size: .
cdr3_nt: TGTGCCGTCCGAGGGCGGGGGCTCTCAGATACGCAGTATTTT
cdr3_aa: CAVRGRGLSDTQYF

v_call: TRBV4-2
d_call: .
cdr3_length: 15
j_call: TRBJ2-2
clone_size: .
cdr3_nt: TGTGCCAGCAGCCAAGAAATAAGGGGGACCGGGGAGCTGTTTTTT
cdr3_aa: CASSQEIRGTGELFF